This TCR beta chain was found in a study of blood T cells in healthy people across ages. A sample-barcoded 5' primer and a J-beta primer mix were used in a second PCR of roughly 6 to 12 cycles. Via MiXCR, TCRdb re-called the 5' RACE reads, giving one row per CDR3 protein. The table lists hundreds of thousands of distinct CDR3 sequences, 58% of them singletons, with around 20% in the top ten. The ends lost 4 bases at V and 2 bases at J; junction bases unmatched: 7. The CDR3 runs to 15 residues. Looked up from germline, CDR1 is DFQATT and CDR2 is SNEGSKA (reference sequence). Sequenced material: blood. The V call is TRBV20-1, the J call TRBJ2-1, with 8 bases matching TRBD2. The sequence derives from a man in his thirties or forties in good health. In DNA, the CDR3 is TGCAGTGCTATAGAGCGGGGGCGCACCTACAATGAGCAGTTCTTC. It encodes CSAIERGRTYNEQFF.